What follows are 22 T cell receptor beta chains derived from one specimen sequenced in a study of T cell changes during pregnancy in multiple sclerosis. The method was immunoSEQ multiplex PCR; TCRdb's version includes in-frame clones alone and lacks a portion of them. The data hold tens of thousands of clones, with roughly 90% observed a single time. The sample consisted of peripheral blood, taken in the first trimester of pregnancy. The receptors stem from a female donor in good health, enrolled as a control in a pregnancy study.

The genes are TRBV19 and TRBJ2-5; 11 nucleotides line up with TRBD2. Trimming removed 6 bases from V and 3 bases from J; junction bases left unmatched: 6. Germline lookup yields CDR1 LNHDA and CDR2 SQIVND (reference sequence). The length of the CDR3 is 15 residues. CDR3 region: CASSNPGLAEETQYF. In nucleotides, the CDR3 is TGTGCCAGTAGCAACCCGGGACTAGCGGAAGAGACCCAGTACTTC.

The rearrangement links TRBV30 to TRBJ2-7; 7 bases are a match to TRBD1. V lost 6 bases to trimming and J lost 0 bases; unmatched junction nucleotides: 5. The CDR3 totals 13 residues. Germline CDR1 and CDR2: GTSNPN and SVGIG (reference sequence). CDR3 sequence reads: CACIRDSSYEQYF. CDR3 DNA sequence: TGTGCCTGTATCCGGGACAGCTCCTACGAGCAGTACTTC. Full variable domain (rest looked up from reference TRBV30 and TRBJ2-7): SQTIHQWPATLVQPVGSPLSLECTVEGTSNPNLYWYRQAAGRGLQLLFYSVGIGQISSEVPQNLSASRPQDRQFILSSKKLLLSDSGFYLCACIRDSSYEQYFGPGTRLTVT.

This chain uses TRBV27 with TRBJ2-7; D gene uncertain. V was shortened by 3 bases and J by 2 bases, with 11 bases between the two germline ends. Germline CDR1 reads MNHEY; CDR2 reads SMNVEV (reference sequence). The CDR3 has 14 residues. CDR3 in amino acids: CASSLTPLTYEQYF. The CDR3, as DNA: TGTGCCAGCAGTTTGACACCTCTAACCTACGAGCAGTACTTC.

The genes are TRBV18 and TRBJ2-3; TRBD2 matches at 9 bases. The CDR3 has 16 amino acids. Germline V gene data show CDR1 as KGHSH and CDR2 as LQKENI. The V gene end was trimmed by 0 bases and the J gene end by 5 bases; junction bases not matched to a gene: 6. CDR3 nucleotides: TGTGCCAGCTCACCACCCGGGCTAGCGGGGCGAGATACGCAGTATTTT. This encodes CASSPPGLAGRDTQYF.

The rearrangement joins TRBV6-1 to TRBJ1-3; TRBD1 agrees at 10 bases. The CDR3 length is 17 residues. V trimming: 2 bases; J trimming: 4 bases; junction bases outside the gene matches: 8. Germline V gene lookup returns CDR1 MNHNS and CDR2 SASEGT. CDR3 region: CASSETGTGARGNTIYF. For the CDR3, the DNA is TGTGCCAGCAGTGAAACCGGGACAGGGGCTCGGGGAAACACCATATATTTT.

The chain joins TRBV6-5 to TRBJ2-1; 8 bases align to TRBD1. Germline CDR1 reads MNHEY; CDR2 reads SVGAGI. J lost 9 bases, V lost 6 bases, and 7 bases had no gene match. The length of the CDR3 is 13 residues. CDR3 region: CASSGQGVGEQFF. The CDR3, as DNA: TGTGCCAGCAGCGGACAGGGCGTGGGTGAGCAGTTCTTC.

V gene TRBV5-1 combines with J gene TRBJ2-4; D gene ambiguous. There are 13 residues in the CDR3. V was cut by 0 bases and J by 9 bases, with 10 bases left in between. The germline CDR1 and CDR2 sequences are SGHRS and YFSETQ. The CDR3 loop is CASSLVESGIQYF. The DNA for the CDR3 is TGCGCCAGCAGCTTGGTTGAGTCGGGCATTCAGTACTTC.

J is TRBJ2-7 and V is TRBV27, with D tentatively TRBD2 (5 bases). The ends were cut back, 1 base at V and 0 bases at J, with 7 bases in the middle. CDR1 is MNHEY and CDR2 is SMNVEV in the germline V gene (reference sequence). This CDR3 comprises 14 residues. CDR3 loop: CASSLYEGSYEQYF. The CDR3 DNA reads as TGTGCCAGCAGTTTATATGAGGGCTCCTACGAGCAGTACTTC.

The V call is TRBV6-1, the J call TRBJ2-1; D call uncertain. Germline values: CDR1 MNHNS, CDR2 SASEGT. V shed 2 bases and J shed 3 bases, with 8 bases lying between them. The CDR3 runs 14 residues. The DNA of the CDR3 is TGTGCCAGCAGTGAAACTATTATCTACAATGAGCAGTTCTTC. This translates into CASSETIIYNEQFF.

The rearrangement joins TRBV2 to TRBJ1-2; a possible D gene is TRBD1 (6 bases). CDR3 length: 13 amino acids. Per the germline V gene, CDR1 is SNHLY and CDR2 is FYNNEI. V was shortened by 11 bases and J by 8 bases, with 21 bases between the two germline ends. CDR3 residues: CAAAASQGKGYTF. For the CDR3, the DNA is TGTGCCGCCGCGGCCTCACAGGGAAAGGGCTACACCTTC.

This chain joins TRBV19 and TRBJ1-5; D is undetermined. CDR3 length: 17 amino acids. Germline V gives CDR1 LNHDA, CDR2 SQIVND (reference sequence). Trimming left V 3 bases short and J 0 bases short, with 15 bases between. In DNA form, the CDR3 reads TGTGCCAGTAGTATTGGGGATCGAGACTATAGCAATCAGCCCCAGCATTTT. Translating gives CASSIGDRDYSNQPQHF.

The chain employs TRBV18 and TRBJ1-1, with D tentatively TRBD1 (6 bases). Between the trimmed V and J ends, which lost 6 bases and 4 bases, there was a span of 6 bases. This CDR3 has 11 residues. Germline V CDR1 and CDR2: KGHSH, LQKENI. CDR3 loop: CASSDSTEAFF. The CDR3 DNA follows: TGTGCCAGCTCGGACAGCACTGAAGCTTTCTTT.

This chain uses TRBV11-2 with TRBJ1-3, with 10 positions matching TRBD1. Germline CDR1 SGHAT, CDR2 FQNNGV. V gave up 4 bases and J gave up 0 bases; unmatched junction bases: 12. This CDR3 is 19 amino acids long. This chain's CDR3 is CASSSGTGVFLNSGNTIYF. CDR3 DNA sequence: TGTGCCAGCAGCTCCGGGACAGGGGTCTTCCTGAACTCTGGAAACACCATATATTTT.

V gene TRBV9 combines with J gene TRBJ2-7; 11 bases fit TRBD2. The CDR3 is made up of 14 amino acids. CDR1 is SGDLS and CDR2 is YYNGEE in the germline V gene. The V gene end was trimmed by 4 bases and the J gene end by 3 bases; junction bases not matched to a gene: 3. The CDR3 protein is CASSSGTSGYEQYF. CDR3 in DNA: TGTGCCAGCAGCTCCGGGACTAGCGGCTACGAGCAGTACTTC.

The J gene is TRBJ2-5, the V gene TRBV2, with TRBD2 matching 7 bases. TRBJ2-7 explains the end of the DNA better; the J call may be wrong. Germline V gene lookup returns CDR1 SNHLY and CDR2 FYNNEI. The CDR3 runs 15 residues. CDR3 DNA sequence: TGTGCCAGCAGTGTACTAGCGATAGGATCCGACGAGCAGTACTTC. It is translated as CASSVLAIGSDEQYF.

This clone was counted a single time. The chain is built from TRBV5-1 and TRBJ1-3, with TRBD1 identical over 8 bases. This CDR3 is built from 16 residues. The V gene end was trimmed by 5 bases and the J gene end by 2 bases; junction bases not matched to a gene: 9. CDR1 and CDR2 (germline): SGHRS, YFSETQ. DNA of the CDR3: TGCGCCAGCAGGGATGACGGACAGGGCACTGGAAACACCATATATTTT. This codes for CASRDDGQGTGNTIYF.

The chain's CDR3 is CASSKIGGAYNEQFF. The CDR3, as DNA: TGTGCCAGCAGCAAGATCGGGGGAGCCTACAATGAGCAGTTCTTC. This chain links TRBV7-3 with TRBJ2-1; D may be TRBD2 (6 bases). The V gene's germline CDR1 is SGHTA and CDR2 FQGTGA. Trimming shortened V by 5 bases and J by 2 bases, and 13 bases separated the two germline ends. This CDR3 region has 15 residues.

The V gene is TRBV5-4, the J gene TRBJ2-7, with TRBD2 matching over 8 bases. V shed 5 bases, J shed 2 bases, and the junction held 6 bases outside the gene matches. Germline CDR1 SGHNT, CDR2 YYREEE (reference sequence). This CDR3 contains 14 residues. This CDR3 reads CASRPSGLAYEQYF. In nucleotides, the CDR3 is TGTGCCAGCAGGCCTAGCGGGCTCGCCTACGAGCAGTACTTC.

The chain employs TRBV1 and TRBJ1-2. TRBV1 is marked as a pseudogene. CDR3 length: 14 residues. Here the CDR3 DNA reads TGCACCAGCAGCCCGAGGGGGGGGAAGTATGGCTACACCTTC. As protein: CTSSPRGGKYGYTF.

V is TRBV7-8 and J is TRBJ1-2; the match to TRBD1 covers 9 bases. Germline trimming cut 6 bases from V and 3 bases from J; bases unmatched to any gene: 2. Germline V lookup: CDR1 SGHVS, CDR2 FQNEAQ. The CDR3 extends over 13 amino acids. The CDR3 sequence is CASRGQGDYGYTF. As DNA, the CDR3 is TGTGCCAGCAGGGGACAGGGAGACTATGGCTACACCTTC.

V usage is TRBV7-2 and J usage is TRBJ2-1; D uncertain. There are 13 residues in the CDR3. Germline CDR1 SGHTA, CDR2 FQGNSA. Trimming took 8 bases from V and 5 from J, leaving 13 bases between them. As DNA, the CDR3 is TGTGCCAGCGCCCGTGACTGGGACAATGAGCAGTTCTTC. Translated, it gives CASARDWDNEQFF.

The chain couples TRBV19 to TRBJ2-3, with 10 bases aligning to TRBD1. From germline, CDR1 is LNHDA and CDR2 SQIVND (reference sequence). This CDR3 is built from 16 residues. The ends lost 6 bases at V and 5 bases at J; junction bases unmatched: 11. CDR3 sequence: CASRPEGQGGGDTQYF. In DNA form, the CDR3 reads TGTGCCAGTAGACCGGAAGGACAGGGGGGCGGAGATACGCAGTATTTT. Filled out from reference TRBV19 and TRBJ2-3, the complete variable domain reads DGGITQSPKYLFRKEGQNVTLSCEQNLNHDAMYWYRQDPGQGLRLIYYSQIVNDFQKGDIAEGYSVSREKKESFPLTVTSAQKNPTAFYLCASRPEGQGGGDTQYFGPGTRLTVL.